This T cell receptor (beta chain) was sequenced during a study of T cell repertoires in cytomegalovirus infection. Study as a whole: Used in the study were CMV epitopes, some recently identified and HLA-C-restricted, others well-studied and HLA-B-restricted. Study results and limitations: HLA-C-restricted CMV-specific TCR beta clonotypes were dominant in the ex vivo response. The cumulative frequency of public TCR beta families identified carriers of CMV plus the relevant HLA.

This clonotype showed up just a few times. Its antigen is unidentified. TCRdb re-derived calls from the reads in MiXCR, one entry per CDR3 protein. The sample carries about a million distinct CDR3 sequences, approximately 33% recorded once. The specimen was cultured CD8+ T cells from PBMCs, collected from culture after CMV antigen stimulation. This TCR was recovered from a human donor in good health (CMV status not recorded). Some clones in this sample may be carry-over from other donors' samples.

CDR3 DNA sequence: TGTGCCAGCAGCTTTTTAAAAGGGGGCTACGCAGATACGCAGTATTTT. Amino acids: CASSFLKGGYADTQYF. The chain combines TRBV7-9 with TRBJ2-3; 7 bases are shared with TRBD1. CDR1 and CDR2 from the germline V gene are SEHNR and FQNEAQ (reference sequence). This CDR3 is 16 amino acids long. The V gene end was trimmed by 3 bases and the J gene end by 4 bases; junction bases not matched to a gene: 10.